This record covers a single T cell receptor (beta chain). This sample is drawn from a study of shared clonotypes between healthy human individuals. Trimming took off 3 bases at V and 7 bases at J, with 12 bases between the two ends. The CDR3 runs 13 residues. Per germline, CDR1 KGHSH and CDR2 LQKENI. Donors, healthy HIV-negative adults, lacked recent acute infections or vaccinations. The material for each subset, its genomic DNA, was split evenly across several immunoSEQ plates. Measured with immunoSEQ multiplex PCR; TCRdb has only the in-frame clones, and not every one. The sample shows approximately 1.5 million clones, about 98% of them seen only once.

V gene TRBV18 combines with J gene TRBJ1-1, with D tentatively TRBD1 (6 bases). The material sequenced was naive CD4+ T cells sorted from blood. The subset is: CD45RA+ positively selected. This TCR was sampled from a man aged 25-40 years in good health. The CDR3 spells CASSPKQGIEAFF. CDR3 sequence (DNA): TGTGCCAGCTCACCGAAGCAGGGGATTGAAGCTTTCTTT.